This T cell receptor beta chain originates from a study of blood T cell repertoires in COVID-19 (dated by TCRdb to 2020 to 2022). In terms of the full investigation: Samples from collaborators originated in the United States, Italy and Spain and spanned both the acute and convalescent phases of COVID-19. The samples were drawn from the first 160 participants of the ongoing ImmuneRACE study and from 950 to 1,500 subjects provided by 6 global collaborators. The repertoires were released in a freely available public database intended as a resource for research on the immune response to SARS-CoV-2. Sample metadata almost always included a de-identified subject ID, COVID-19 status, age in years and sex. The material from the prospective study consisted of cDNA or gDNA derived from T cells, B-cell-depleted T cells, or PBMCs. HLA class I and class II types, where available, came from metadata supplied by the sample provider rather than from assay-based typing. Deeply sampled blood TCRbeta repertoires from subjects exposed to, actively infected with, or recovered from COVID-19 were included in the dataset. Results the study describes overall, beyond this receptor: Clinical and demographic metadata were provided uncurated, with the amount varying by source and participant.

The CDR3 numbers 16 residues from cysteine through phenylalanine. Only CDR3 DNA is held: 48 bases, read in frame from base 1. V is reduced by 8 bases and J by 0 bases, leaving a spacing of 17 bases between them. As encoded in the germline V gene (reference sequence), CDR1 is WNHNN while CDR2 is SYGVQD. In regard to this clone: Its target antigen remains unknown. No base quality values were provided; no much bigger clone lies one nucleotide off.

TCRbeta CDR3 regions were amplified from genomic DNA by means of the immunoSEQ Assay, a bias-controlled multiplex PCR. In the authors' own workflow: Within the assay, amplification of reference gene primers was used to estimate how many nucleated cells each sample contained. To quantify the absolute abundance of each unique TCRbeta CDR3 rearrangement, sequence reads were collapsed and filtered. For each sample, productive Simpson clonality was calculated as the square root of Simpson's diversity index across productive rearrangements. The source is immuneACCESS, and TCRdb retained only in-frame sequences with V and J called. Part of the clones is not carried over; for the studies checked, unresolved V genes explain less than half of this, and the remainder is unexplained. That table supplies the V and J calls and clone size; D and trimming were determined from the DNA. The sample yields some 210,000 clones; around 90% were counted once. Under 13% of the sample goes to the ten largest clones.

Participants in the prospective study were aged roughly 18 to 89 years, lived in under 30 United States geographic areas, and enrolled through a virtual design. Cohort assignment in the prospective study relied on participant-reported clinical history from a screening survey and a study questionnaire. In the prospective study, whole blood, serum and a nasopharyngeal or oropharyngeal swab were collected from each participant by mobile phlebotomists. Prospective study participants could optionally give additional blood draws and questionnaires over a roughly 2-month period. Before DNA extraction, prospective study blood samples were shipped either frozen or at room temperature.

The chain is assembled from TRBV10-1 and TRBJ2-1; matching of 6 bases hints at TRBD2 as the D gene. The TCR originated in a man in his late teens or twenties with acute COVID-19. The sample taken for sequencing was PBMCs or T cells enriched from blood (not recorded which). The CDR3 corresponds to CASRGSGQSSYNEQFF. The sequence in DNA is TGCGCCAGCCGGGGAAGCGGGCAGAGCTCCTACAATGAGCAGTTCTTC.